The following is a T cell receptor (beta chain) sequence with its context. The sample comes from a study of T-cell reconstitution after alpha-beta-depleted transplantation in children. Germline CDR1 MNHEY, CDR2 SVGEGT. This CDR3 has 14 residues. Trimming removed 0 bases at V and 4 bases at J, with 9 bases between. The authors prepared the TCRbeta library with unique molecular identifiers. TCRdb re-analysed the PCR reads in MiXCR, keeping a single row per CDR3 protein. The repertoire holds about 500,000 distinct CDR3 sequences, with 32% as singletons. This sample comprised PBMCs from the stem cell graft donor, obtained from the stem cell graft. This chain connects TRBV6-2 or TRBV6-3 to TRBJ1-1; no clear D. This clonotype originated in a human donor who donated a stem cell graft to a child with aplastic anemia. The CDR3 coding sequence is TGTGCCAGCAGTTACTCGATCGGGGTCACTGAAGCTTTCTTT. As protein: CASSYSIGVTEAFF.